The present T cell receptor (beta chain) was sequenced within a study of tumor-infiltrating lymphocytes in localized non-small cell lung cancer. Study background: Resected tumor was paired with non-adjacent uninvolved lung from the same patient.

Note on this clone: No antigen is known for it.

General observations from the study: TCRbeta sequencing showed higher T cell infiltration in tumors than uninvolved lung.

Measured with immunoSEQ multiplex PCR; TCRdb has only the in-frame clones, and not every one. The sample yields 11,000 to 15,000 clones, 82% seen once. The V and J ends lost 7 bases and 6 bases, in that order; junction bases with no gene match: 7. CDR1 MRHNA and CDR2 SNTAGT come from the germline V gene. This CDR3 has 14 amino acids. This chain links TRBV6-4 with TRBJ2-1, with 9 bases fitting TRBD2. This clonotype originated in a human donor with non-small cell lung cancer. Sequencing used lung tumor tissue. The CDR3 spells CASKIAGDSNEQFF. In nucleotides, the CDR3 is TGTGCCAGCAAAATAGCGGGAGATAGCAATGAGCAGTTCTTC.